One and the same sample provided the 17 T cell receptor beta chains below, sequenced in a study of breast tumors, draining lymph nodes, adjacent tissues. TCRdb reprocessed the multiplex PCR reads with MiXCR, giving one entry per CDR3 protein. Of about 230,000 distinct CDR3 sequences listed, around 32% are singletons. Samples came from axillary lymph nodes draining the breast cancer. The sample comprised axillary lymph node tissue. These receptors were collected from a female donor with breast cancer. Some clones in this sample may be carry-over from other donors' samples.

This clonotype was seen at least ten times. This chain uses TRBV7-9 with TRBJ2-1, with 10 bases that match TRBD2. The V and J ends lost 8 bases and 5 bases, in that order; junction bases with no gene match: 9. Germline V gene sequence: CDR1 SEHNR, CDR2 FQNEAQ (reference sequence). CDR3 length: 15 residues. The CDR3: CASWASGSPDNEQFF. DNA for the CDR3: TGTGCCAGCTGGGCTAGCGGGAGTCCGGACAATGAGCAGTTCTTC.

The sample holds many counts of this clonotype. The DNA of the CDR3 is TGTGCCAGCAGGAGGGACAGGGTTGGGTCTCAGCCCCAGCATTTT. Protein sequence: CASRRDRVGSQPQHF. This rearrangement joins TRBV12-3 or TRBV12-4 to TRBJ1-5; 9 bases fit TRBD1. This CDR3 comprises 15 residues. J was trimmed by 6 bases and V by 6 bases; bases with no gene match: 9.

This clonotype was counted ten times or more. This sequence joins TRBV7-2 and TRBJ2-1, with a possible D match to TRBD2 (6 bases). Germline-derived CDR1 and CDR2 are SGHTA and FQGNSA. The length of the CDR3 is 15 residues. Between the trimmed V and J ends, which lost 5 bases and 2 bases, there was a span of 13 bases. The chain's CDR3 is CASSGDSRPYNEQFF. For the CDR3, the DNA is TGTGCCAGCAGCGGGGACTCACGGCCCTACAATGAGCAGTTCTTC.

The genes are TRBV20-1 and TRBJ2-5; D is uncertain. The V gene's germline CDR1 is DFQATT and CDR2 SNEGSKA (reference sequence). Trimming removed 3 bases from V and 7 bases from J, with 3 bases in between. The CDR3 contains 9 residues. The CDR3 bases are TGCAGTGCTAGGGTGACCCAGTACTTC. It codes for CSARVTQYF.

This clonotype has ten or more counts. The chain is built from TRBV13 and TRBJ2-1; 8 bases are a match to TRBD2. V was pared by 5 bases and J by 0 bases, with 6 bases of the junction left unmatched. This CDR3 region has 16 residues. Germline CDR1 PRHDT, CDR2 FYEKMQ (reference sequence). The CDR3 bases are TGTGCCAGCAGCCCACGAGCGGGAGCCTCCTACAATGAGCAGTTCTTC. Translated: CASSPRAGASYNEQFF.

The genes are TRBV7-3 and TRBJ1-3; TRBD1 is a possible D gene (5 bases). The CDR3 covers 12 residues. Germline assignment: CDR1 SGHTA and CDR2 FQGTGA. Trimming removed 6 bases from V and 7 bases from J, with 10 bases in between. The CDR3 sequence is CASSLGVNTIYF. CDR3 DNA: TGTGCCAGCAGTTTGGGGGTGAACACCATATATTTT.

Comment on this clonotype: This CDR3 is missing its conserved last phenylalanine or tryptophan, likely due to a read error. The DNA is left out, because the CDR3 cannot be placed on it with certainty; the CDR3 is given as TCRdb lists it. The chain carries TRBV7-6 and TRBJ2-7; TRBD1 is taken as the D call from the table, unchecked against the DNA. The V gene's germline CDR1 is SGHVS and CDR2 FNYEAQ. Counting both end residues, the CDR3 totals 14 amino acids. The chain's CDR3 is CASSPLGGAGEQNL.

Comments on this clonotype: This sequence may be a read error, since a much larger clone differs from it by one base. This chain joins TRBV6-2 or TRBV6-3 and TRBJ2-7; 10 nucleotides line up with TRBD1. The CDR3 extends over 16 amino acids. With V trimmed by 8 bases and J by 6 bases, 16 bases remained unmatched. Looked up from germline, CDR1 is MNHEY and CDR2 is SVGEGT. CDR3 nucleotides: TGTGCCAGCGGTCACTCCGGGTTTAGGACAGGGGGCGAGCAGTACTTC. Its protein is CASGHSGFRTGGEQYF.

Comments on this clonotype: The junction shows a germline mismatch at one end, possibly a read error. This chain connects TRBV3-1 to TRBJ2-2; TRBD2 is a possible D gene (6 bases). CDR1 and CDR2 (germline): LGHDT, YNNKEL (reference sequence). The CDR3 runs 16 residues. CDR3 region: CASSQDRDFNTVELFF. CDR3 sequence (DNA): TGTGCCAGCAGCCAAGACAGGGACTTTAACACCGTGGAGCTGTTTTTT. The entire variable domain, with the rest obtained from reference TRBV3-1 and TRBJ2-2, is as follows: DTAVSQTPKYLVTQMGNDKSIKCEQNLGHDTMYWYKQDSKKFLKIMFSYNNKELIINETVPNRFSPKSPDKAHLNLHINSLELGDSAVYFCASSQDRDFNTVELFFGEGSRLTVL.

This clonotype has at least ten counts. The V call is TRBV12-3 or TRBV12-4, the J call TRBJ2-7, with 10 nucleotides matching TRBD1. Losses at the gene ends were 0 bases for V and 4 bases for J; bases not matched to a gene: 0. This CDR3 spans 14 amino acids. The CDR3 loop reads CASSLADRGYEQYF. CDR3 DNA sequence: TGTGCCAGCAGTTTAGCGGACAGGGGGTACGAGCAGTACTTC.

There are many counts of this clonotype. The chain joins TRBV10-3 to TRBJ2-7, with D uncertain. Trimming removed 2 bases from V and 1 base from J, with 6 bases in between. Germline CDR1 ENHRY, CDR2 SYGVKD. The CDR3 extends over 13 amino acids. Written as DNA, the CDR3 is TGTGCCATCAGTGAGCTCATATCCTACGAGCAGTACTTC. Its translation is CAISELISYEQYF.

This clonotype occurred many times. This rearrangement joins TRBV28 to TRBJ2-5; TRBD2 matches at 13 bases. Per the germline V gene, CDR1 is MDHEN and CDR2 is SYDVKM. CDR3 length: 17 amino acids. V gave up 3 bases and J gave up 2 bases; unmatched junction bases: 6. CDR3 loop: CASSFRGTSGTQETQYF. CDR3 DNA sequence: TGTGCCAGCAGTTTCCGCGGGACTAGCGGGACTCAAGAGACCCAGTACTTC.

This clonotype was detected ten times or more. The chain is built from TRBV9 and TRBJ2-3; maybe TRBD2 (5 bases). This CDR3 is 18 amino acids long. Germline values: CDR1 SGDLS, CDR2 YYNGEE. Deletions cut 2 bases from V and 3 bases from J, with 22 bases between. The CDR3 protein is CASSVTLAASRRTDTQYF. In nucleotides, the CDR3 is TGTGCCAGCAGCGTGACCCTGGCCGCCTCGCGGAGGACAGATACGCAGTATTTT.

The CDR3 loop is CASSRDRGGISYNSPLHF. In nucleotides, the CDR3 is TGCGCCAGCAGCAGGGACAGGGGGGGGATCTCCTATAATTCACCCCTCCACTTT. The genes are TRBV5-1 and TRBJ1-6, with TRBD1 matching 11 bases. The V and J ends lost 4 bases and 0 bases, in that order; junction bases with no gene match: 6. Germline V gene data show CDR1 as SGHRS and CDR2 as YFSETQ. The CDR3 contains 18 residues. Supplemented by reference TRBV5-1 and TRBJ1-6, the full variable domain reads KAGVTQTPRYLIKTRGQQVTLSCSPISGHRSVSWYQQTPGQGLQFLFEYFSETQRNKGNFPGRFSGRQFSNSRSEMNVSTLELGDSALYLCASSRDRGGISYNSPLHFGNGTRLTVT.

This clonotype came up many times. CDR3 sequence: CAGTSGSTGELFF. DNA for the CDR3: TGTGCCGGGACTAGCGGGAGCACCGGGGAGCTGTTTTTT. The chain combines TRBV3-1 with TRBJ2-2; TRBD2 matches 14 bases. V dropped 11 bases and J dropped 4; count of bases not matched to a gene: 0. There are 13 residues in the CDR3. Germline V lookup: CDR1 LGHDT, CDR2 YNNKEL (reference sequence).

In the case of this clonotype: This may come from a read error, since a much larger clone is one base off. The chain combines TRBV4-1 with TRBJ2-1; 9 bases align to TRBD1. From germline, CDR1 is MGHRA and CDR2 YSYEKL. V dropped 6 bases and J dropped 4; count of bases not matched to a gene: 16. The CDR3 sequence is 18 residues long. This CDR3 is CASSKSGARQGVYNEQFF. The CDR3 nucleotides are TGCGCCAGCAGTAAATCAGGGGCGAGACAGGGGGTGTACAATGAGCAGTTCTTC.

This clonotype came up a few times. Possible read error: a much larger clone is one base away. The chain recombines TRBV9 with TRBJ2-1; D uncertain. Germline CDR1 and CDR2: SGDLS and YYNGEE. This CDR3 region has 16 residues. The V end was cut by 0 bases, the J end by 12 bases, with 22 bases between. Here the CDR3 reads CASSVGSGTGSDAQFF. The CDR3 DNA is TGTGCCAGCAGCGTAGGCTCTGGTACGGGTTCGGATGCGCAGTTCTTC. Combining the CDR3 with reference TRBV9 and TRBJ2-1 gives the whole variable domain DSGVTQTPKHLITATGQRVTLRCSPRSGDLSVYWYQQSLDQGLQFLIQYYNGEERAKGNILERFSAQQFPDLHSELNLSSLELGDSALYFCASSVGSGTGSDAQFFGPGTRLTVL.